This T cell receptor (beta chain) was recovered during a study of blood T cell repertoires in COVID-19. For the study at large: In each case, the material was cDNA or gDNA derived from T cells, B-cell-depleted T cells, or PBMCs.

Germline V gene lookup returns CDR1 MDHEN and CDR2 SYDVKM. This CDR3 is 13 amino acids long. V lost 2 bases and J 11 bases, leaving 15 bases between the germline ends. The authors' processing: How many nucleated cells were present was estimated from reference gene primer amplification. Sequencing was performed with immunoSEQ multiplex PCR; in TCRdb, only in-frame clones are kept and a portion is missing. V and J calls and clone size are given by that table; D and trimming were obtained from the DNA. Of about 100,000 clones listed, roughly 87% are singletons. The specimen sequenced was peripheral blood. This sequence joins TRBV28 and TRBJ1-1; D gene uncertain. This TCR derives from a young man in a cohort sampled during active COVID-19. Here the CDR3 DNA reads TGTGCCAGCAGTTTAGTCCAGGTCGCCGAGGCTTTCTTT. Protein sequence: CASSLVQVAEAFF. Supplemented by reference TRBV28 and TRBJ1-1, the full variable domain reads DVKVTQSSRYLVKRTGEKVFLECVQDMDHENMFWYRQDPGLGLRLIYFSYDVKMKEKGDIPEGYSVSREKKERFSLILESASTNQTSMYLCASSLVQVAEAFFGQGTRLTVV.